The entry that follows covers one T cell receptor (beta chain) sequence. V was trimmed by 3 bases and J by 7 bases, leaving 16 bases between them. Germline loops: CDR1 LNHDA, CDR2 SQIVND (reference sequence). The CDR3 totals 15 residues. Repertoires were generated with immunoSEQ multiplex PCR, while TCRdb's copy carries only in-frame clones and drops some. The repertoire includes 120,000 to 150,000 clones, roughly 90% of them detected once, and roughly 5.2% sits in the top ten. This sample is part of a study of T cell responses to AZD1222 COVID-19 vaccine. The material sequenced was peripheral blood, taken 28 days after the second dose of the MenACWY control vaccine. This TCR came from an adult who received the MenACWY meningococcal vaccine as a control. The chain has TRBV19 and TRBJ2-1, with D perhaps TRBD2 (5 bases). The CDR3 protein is CASSMEVATLNEQFF. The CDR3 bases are TGTGCCAGTAGTATGGAGGTAGCGACGCTGAATGAGCAGTTCTTC. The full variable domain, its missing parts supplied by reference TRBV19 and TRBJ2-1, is DGGITQSPKYLFRKEGQNVTLSCEQNLNHDAMYWYRQDPGQGLRLIYYSQIVNDFQKGDIAEGYSVSREKKESFPLTVTSAQKNPTAFYLCASSMEVATLNEQFFGPGTRLTVL.